Shown below are 23 T cell receptor beta chains from a single sample sequenced in a study of shared clonotypes between healthy human individuals. The repertoire was sequenced with immunoSEQ multiplex PCR; TCRdb's copy has only in-frame clones and lacks some. The table includes 2,100,000 or so clones, more than 90% detected once. Specimen: naive CD4+ T cells sorted from blood. Subset indicated: CD45RA+ positively selected. These receptor sequences come from a man between 18 and 29 years old in good health.

V gene TRBV28 combines with J gene TRBJ2-1; TRBD1 is a possible D gene (5 bases). This CDR3 spans 11 amino acids. CDR1 and CDR2 from the germline V gene are MDHEN and SYDVKM. Trimming took off 2 bases at V and 12 bases at J, with 8 bases between the two ends. Written as DNA, the CDR3 is TGTGCCAGCAGTTTAAGTAGGGGGCAGTTCTTC. Protein: CASSLSRGQFF.

CDR3 loop: CASSPQTGISYEQYF. The CDR3, as DNA: TGTGCCAGCTCTCCCCAGACAGGCATCTCCTACGAGCAGTACTTC. The chain employs TRBV18 and TRBJ2-7, with a weak D call TRBD1 (6 bases). The CDR3 sequence is 15 residues long. The V and J ends lost 6 bases and 0 bases respectively, with 15 bases between them. CDR1 and CDR2 from the germline V gene are KGHSH and LQKENI.

This chain joins TRBV10-1 and TRBJ2-1, with TRBD2 matching over 9 bases. The CDR3 is made up of 15 amino acids. Germline-derived CDR1 and CDR2 are WNHNN and SYGVQD (reference sequence). V lost 1 base, J lost 12 bases, and 10 bases stayed unmatched. The CDR3 coding sequence is TGCGCCAGCAGTGAGTTGTCTATTAGCGGGGGAGTGCAGTTCTTC. It yields the protein CASSELSISGGVQFF.

The V call is TRBV10-3, the J call TRBJ2-2; D unclear. This CDR3 has 13 residues. Germline V lookup: CDR1 ENHRY, CDR2 SYGVKD. V was pared by 2 bases and J by 6 bases, with 7 bases between. The DNA for the CDR3 is TGTGCCATCAGTGAGATAACGGCCGGGGAGCTGTTTTTT. The encoded protein is CAISEITAGELFF.

The CDR3 reads CASSPWGAREPQHF. CDR3 bases: TGCGCCAGCAGCCCCTGGGGGGCGCGTGAGCCCCAGCATTTT. J is TRBJ1-5 and V is TRBV5-1; weak D call: TRBD1 (6 bases). Trimming stripped 4 bases from V and 8 bases from J, with 16 bases between. CDR1 is SGHRS, CDR2 YFSETQ, per germline. The CDR3 loop spans 14 amino acids.

J is TRBJ2-7 and V is TRBV4-3, with D tentatively TRBD1 (6 bases). Trimming cost V 4 bases and J 0 bases, with 16 bases left between them. The V gene's germline CDR1 is LGHNA and CDR2 YSLEER. The CDR3 is 16 amino acids. In nucleotides, the CDR3 is TGCGCCAGCAGCCCGACCGTCAGGGGTCCCTCCTACGAGCAGTACTTC. It yields the protein CASSPTVRGPSYEQYF.

This clone has only one observation. The J gene is TRBJ1-2, the V gene TRBV19; possible D gene TRBD1, 6 bases. CDR3 length equals 15 residues. Trimming left V 7 bases short and J 0 bases short, with 15 bases between. CDR1 and CDR2 from the germline V gene are LNHDA and SQIVND (reference sequence). CDR3 sequence (DNA): TGTGCCAGTATCACCAGGGGCGAAGCTAACTATGGCTACACCTTC. This gives the protein CASITRGEANYGYTF.

The chain recombines TRBV30 with TRBJ2-3; no reliable D call. The CDR3 is 12 residues long. Germline V gene data show CDR1 as GTSNPN and CDR2 as SVGIG (reference sequence). Trimming left V 2 bases short and J 5 bases short, with 8 bases between. CDR3 DNA: TGTGCCTGGAGTTTGGGAAAAGATACGCAGTATTTT. It yields the protein CAWSLGKDTQYF.

V is TRBV2 and J is TRBJ2-5; D gene ambiguous. V gave up 4 bases and J gave up 1 base, with 7 bases separating them. CDR3 length: 13 amino acids. Germline lookup yields CDR1 SNHLY and CDR2 FYNNEI. As DNA, the CDR3 is TGTGCCAGCAGTGCGGAAGTCCAAGAGACCCAGTACTTC. Encoded protein: CASSAEVQETQYF.

The V and J genes are TRBV5-1 and TRBJ2-2; D tentatively fits TRBD1 or TRBD2 (6 bases each). Germline V gene sequence: CDR1 SGHRS, CDR2 YFSETQ. V was trimmed by 3 bases and J by 0 bases, leaving 15 bases between them. The CDR3 runs 17 residues. CDR3 bases: TGCGCCAGCAGCTCAAGGGGGGACGGCACGAACACCGGGGAGCTGTTTTTT. Its protein product is CASSSRGDGTNTGELFF.

Remarks on this clone: Other DNA sequences within the sample encode an identical CDR3. The chain combines TRBV5-1 with TRBJ2-7; D may be TRBD2 (5 bases). Trimming shortened V by 0 bases and J by 3 bases, and 10 bases separated the two germline ends. The CDR3 is 14 amino acids. CDR1 is SGHRS and CDR2 is YFSETQ in the germline V gene. CDR3 coding DNA: TGCGCCAGCAGCTTGGGGACTGGCAACTACGAGCAGTACTTC. Amino acids: CASSLGTGNYEQYF.

This clone was picked up a small number of times. The same CDR3 is also encoded by other DNA sequences in this sample. J is TRBJ1-5 and V is TRBV7-9; D is perhaps TRBD1 (6 bases). From germline, CDR1 is SEHNR and CDR2 FQNEAQ (reference sequence). V was shortened by 6 bases and J by 7 bases, with 16 bases between the two germline ends. CDR3 size: 14 residues. The CDR3 DNA reads TGTGCCAGCAGTCCGGACACAGGGAACCAGCCCCAGCATTTT. Protein sequence: CASSPDTGNQPQHF. The full variable domain, in which reference TRBV7-9 and TRBJ1-5 provide the parts outside the CDR3, is DTGVSQNPRHKITKRGQNVTFRCDPISEHNRLYWYRQTLGQGPEFLTYFQNEAQLEKSRLLSDRFSAERPKGSFSTLEIQRTEQGDSAMYLCASSPDTGNQPQHFGDGTRLSIL.

The genes are TRBV5-1 and TRBJ2-5; D might be TRBD2 (5 bases). Between the trimmed V and J ends, which lost 4 bases and 2 bases, there was a span of 12 bases. CDR1 and CDR2 (germline): SGHRS, YFSETQ. This CDR3 spans 14 amino acids. The CDR3 loop reads CASSQAAQQETQYF. CDR3 in DNA: TGCGCCAGCAGCCAAGCGGCGCAACAAGAGACCCAGTACTTC.

The J gene is TRBJ2-5, the V gene TRBV5-1; perhaps TRBD2 as D (5 bases). V dropped 4 bases and J dropped 5 bases, with 18 bases sitting between them. CDR3 size: 15 residues. Germline values: CDR1 SGHRS, CDR2 YFSETQ. CDR3 nucleotides: TGCGCCAGCAGCCAAGGGTCTGGGAGAATGGAGACCCAGTACTTC. Translating gives CASSQGSGRMETQYF.

This chain connects TRBV5-6 to TRBJ2-7; unclear D gene. The germline V and J ends were trimmed by 3 bases and 9 bases, with 10 bases remaining between them. Germline loops: CDR1 SGHDT, CDR2 YYEEEE. The CDR3 runs 11 residues. The CDR3 bases are TGTGCCAGCAGCTCGTCGGACCGGCAGTACTTC. The encoded protein is CASSSSDRQYF.

The rearrangement links TRBV10-2 to TRBJ1-6; D remains ambiguous. Trimming stripped 0 bases from V and 7 bases from J, with 13 bases between. This CDR3 comprises 16 residues. Germline CDR1 and CDR2: WSHSY and SAAADI. CDR3 in amino acids: CASSESARAGNSPLHF. CDR3 sequence (DNA): TGCGCCAGCAGTGAGTCGGCCCGGGCGGGGAATTCACCCCTCCACTTT.

This clone has a handful of counts. The J gene is TRBJ2-5, the V gene TRBV2; D is perhaps TRBD2 (6 bases). The CDR3 has 13 amino acids. Trimming took 6 bases from V and 5 from J, leaving 13 bases between them. Germline assignment: CDR1 SNHLY and CDR2 FYNNEI. The CDR3 coding sequence is TGTGCCAGCAGCCGGGCCCGGGAGGAGACCCAGTACTTC. Amino acid sequence: CASSRAREETQYF. Looking up the rest from reference TRBV2 and TRBJ2-5 gives the full variable domain: EPEVTQTPSHQVTQMGQEVILRCVPISNHLYFYWYRQILGQKVEFLVSFYNNEISEKSEIFDDQFSVERPDGSNFTLKIRSTKLEDSAMYFCASSRAREETQYFGPGTRLLVL.

The chain has TRBV5-4 and TRBJ2-1, with D unclear. The CDR3 is 16 residues long. Trimming took off 6 bases at V and 7 bases at J, with 23 bases between the two ends. Germline CDR1 and CDR2: SGHNT and YYREEE (reference sequence). This CDR3 reads CASTRVSPLGNNEQFF. The CDR3, as DNA: TGTGCCAGCACCCGGGTCTCTCCCCTGGGTAATAATGAGCAGTTCTTC.

As to this clone: Distinct nucleotide sequences in the sample also encode this CDR3. The chain carries TRBV4-1 and TRBJ1-5; the match to TRBD1 covers 9 bases. The CDR3 loop spans 15 amino acids. V shed 2 bases and J 4 bases; nucleotides not matched to a gene: 3. From germline, CDR1 is MGHRA and CDR2 YSYEKL. In nucleotides, the CDR3 is TGCGCCAGCAGCCAACTCGGGACAGGGAATCAGCCCCAGCATTTT. It is translated as CASSQLGTGNQPQHF.

J is TRBJ1-2 and V is TRBV6-6; D is uncertain. Germline V gene data show CDR1 as MNHNY and CDR2 as SVGAGI (reference sequence). The CDR3 totals 11 residues. The V end lost 6 bases, the J end lost 7 bases, and 9 bases lay between the germline ends. The CDR3 sequence is CASRWEGGYTF. In DNA form, the CDR3 reads TGTGCCAGCAGATGGGAGGGTGGCTACACCTTC.

The rearrangement uses TRBV28 and TRBJ2-2; 7 bases align to TRBD1. Germline V gene sequence: CDR1 MDHEN, CDR2 SYDVKM. Trimming removed 8 bases from V and 7 bases from J; junction bases left unmatched: 10. The CDR3 has 14 residues. Here the CDR3 DNA reads TGTGCCAGCTGCTCCTACCCAGGGGGCGGGGAGCTGTTTTTT. Amino acid sequence: CASCSYPGGGELFF.

The chain carries TRBV7-6 and TRBJ1-1; tentative D call: TRBD1 (5 bases). The V end was cut by 1 base, the J end by 4 bases, with 16 bases between. Germline CDR1 is SGHVS and CDR2 is FNYEAQ. The CDR3 sequence is 16 residues long. CDR3 DNA sequence: TGTGCCAGCAGCTTAGTCGCCAGGGAACTTCGCACTGAAGCTTTCTTT. This gives the protein CASSLVARELRTEAFF.

This clone came up once. The V call is TRBV4-1, the J call TRBJ1-3, with D possibly TRBD1 on 5 matching bases. V lost 1 base and J lost 0, with 22 bases in between. The germline CDR1 and CDR2 sequences are MGHRA and YSYEKL. CDR3 length equals 20 residues. CDR3 loop: CASSQVIPRFPDISGNTIYF. DNA of the CDR3: TGCGCCAGCAGCCAAGTAATCCCGCGTTTCCCGGACATCTCTGGAAACACCATATATTTT.